Each of the 3 T cell receptor beta chains below was sequenced from the same sample in a study of blood T cell repertoires in COVID-19. Measured with immunoSEQ multiplex PCR; TCRdb has only the in-frame clones, and not every one. The sample gives 200,000 to 300,000 clones, roughly 86% of which show up once; approximately 2.1% is in the top ten. What was sequenced was PBMCs or T cells enriched from blood (not recorded which). The receptor source for this set is a woman aged 50 to 65 who had recovered from COVID-19.

This clone occurred a few times. CDR3 coding DNA: TGCGCCAGCAGCCAGGGAGACAGGACTTATGGCTACACCTTC. Amino acid sequence: CASSQGDRTYGYTF. The chain joins TRBV4-1 to TRBJ1-2; D is perhaps TRBD1 (6 bases). V lost 3 bases to trimming and J lost 5 bases, with 13 bases between them. The CDR3 covers 14 residues. The germline V gene encodes CDR1 MGHRA and CDR2 YSYEKL.

This sequence joins TRBV5-5 and TRBJ1-6; D not certain. The germline V gene encodes CDR1 SGHKS and CDR2 YYEKEE (reference sequence). The V and J ends lost 5 bases and 2 bases respectively, with 11 bases between them. CDR3 length equals 15 residues. CDR3 loop: CASSRTSPYNSPLHF. The CDR3 DNA reads TGTGCCAGCAGTCGAACTTCCCCCTATAATTCACCCCTCCACTTT. The full variable domain, completed using reference TRBV5-5 and TRBJ1-6, is DAGVTQSPTHLIKTRGQQVTLRCSPISGHKSVSWYQQVLGQGPQFIFQYYEKEERGRGNFPDRFSARQFPNYSSELNVNALLLGDSALYLCASSRTSPYNSPLHFGNGTRLTVT.

This CDR3 reads CASSIYSRQETQYF. Here the CDR3 DNA reads TGTGCCAGCAGCATTTACAGCAGGCAGGAGACCCAGTACTTC. V usage is TRBV27 and J usage is TRBJ2-5; D remains ambiguous. The V gene's germline CDR1 is MNHEY and CDR2 SMNVEV (reference sequence). The CDR3 has 14 amino acids. V was trimmed by 6 bases and J by 5 bases, leaving 16 bases between them.